The present T cell receptor (beta chain) was sequenced within a study of T cell responses to AZD1222 COVID-19 vaccine. Overall study findings and caveats: Among spike-specific TCRs, nearly half reportedly target unmutated variant regions.

Assay: immunoSEQ multiplex PCR; the TCRdb copy retains only in-frame clones and omits some. This table holds 70,000 to 95,000 clones, about nine tenths found once. About this clone: No antigen is known for it.

The CDR3 runs 14 residues. V gene TRBV1 combines with J gene TRBJ2-1; the D call TRBD1 from the table was never checked on the DNA. TRBV1 is a recognized pseudogene. Sequences were derived from peripheral blood, sampled on day 0 of AZD1222 vaccination. The receptor was isolated from an adult in good health. The chain's CDR3 is CTSSVQGHGNEQFF. CDR3 coding DNA: TGCACCAGCAGCGTACAGGGGCACGGCAATGAGCAGTTCTTC.